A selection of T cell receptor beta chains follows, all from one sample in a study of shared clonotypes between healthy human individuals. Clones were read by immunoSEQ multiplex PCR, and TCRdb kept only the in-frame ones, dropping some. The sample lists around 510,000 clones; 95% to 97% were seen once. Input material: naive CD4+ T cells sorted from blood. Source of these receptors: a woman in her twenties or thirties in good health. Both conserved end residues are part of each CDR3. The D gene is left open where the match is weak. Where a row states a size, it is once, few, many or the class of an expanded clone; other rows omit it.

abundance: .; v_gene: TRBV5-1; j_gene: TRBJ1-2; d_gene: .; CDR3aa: CASSLGVNYGYTF; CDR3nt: TGCGCCAGCAGCTTGGGGGTTAACTATGGCTACACCTTC
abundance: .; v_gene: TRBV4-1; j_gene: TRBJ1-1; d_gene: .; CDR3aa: CASSRLRNTEAFF; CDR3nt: TGCGCCAGCAGCCGATTGCGGAACACTGAAGCTTTCTTT
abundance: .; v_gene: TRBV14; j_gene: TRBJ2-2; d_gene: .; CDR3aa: CASSRVTGSSGELFF; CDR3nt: TGTGCCAGCAGCCGAGTTACAGGGTCGTCCGGGGAGCTGTTTTTT
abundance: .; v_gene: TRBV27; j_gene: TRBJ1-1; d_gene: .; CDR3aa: CASSIRAGGNTEAFF; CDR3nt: TGTGCCAGCAGTATCCGAGCCGGGGGAAACACTGAAGCTTTCTTT
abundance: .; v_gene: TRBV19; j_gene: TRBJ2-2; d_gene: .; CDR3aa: CASGGPTQGLNTGELFF; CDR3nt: TGTGCCAGTGGAGGTCCAACACAGGGATTGAACACCGGGGAGCTGTTTTTT
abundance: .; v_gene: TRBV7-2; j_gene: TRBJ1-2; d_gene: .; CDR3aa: CASSLMLFGGYTF; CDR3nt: TGTGCCAGCAGCTTAATGTTGTTTGGCGGCTACACCTTC
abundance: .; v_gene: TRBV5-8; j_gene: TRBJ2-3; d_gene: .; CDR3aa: CASSPRGDLTDTQYF; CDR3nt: TGTGCCAGCAGCCCCCGCGGCGATCTCACAGATACGCAGTATTTT
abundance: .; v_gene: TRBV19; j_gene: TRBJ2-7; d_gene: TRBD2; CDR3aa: CASSQPQRGNYEQYF; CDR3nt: TGTGCCAGTAGTCAGCCGCAGCGGGGCAACTACGAGCAGTACTTC
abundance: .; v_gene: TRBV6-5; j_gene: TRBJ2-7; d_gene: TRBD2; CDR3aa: CASSSGTSGRGAEQYF; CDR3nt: TGTGCCAGCAGTTCCGGGACTAGCGGGAGAGGGGCCGAGCAGTACTTC
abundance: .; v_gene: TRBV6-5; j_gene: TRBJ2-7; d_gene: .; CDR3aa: CASSPQGLDSYEQYF; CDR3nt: TGTGCCAGCAGTCCGCAGGGGTTGGACTCCTACGAGCAGTACTTC
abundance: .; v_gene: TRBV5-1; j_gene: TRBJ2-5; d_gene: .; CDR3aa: CASSLETLETQYF; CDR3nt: TGCGCCAGCAGCCTAGAGACGTTGGAGACCCAGTACTTC
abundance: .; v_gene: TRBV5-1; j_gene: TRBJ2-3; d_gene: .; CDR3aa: CASSLGGTDTQYF; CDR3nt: TGCGCCAGCAGCTTGGGGGGAACAGATACGCAGTATTTT
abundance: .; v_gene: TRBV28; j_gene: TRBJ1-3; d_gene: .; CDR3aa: CASTPGGRNTIYF; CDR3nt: TGTGCCAGCACGCCGGGTGGAAGAAACACCATATATTTT
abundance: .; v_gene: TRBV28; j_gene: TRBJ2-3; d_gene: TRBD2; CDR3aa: CASSPLGTSDEEQYF; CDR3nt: TGTGCCAGCAGTCCGTTGGGGACTAGCGATGAGGAGCAGTATTTT
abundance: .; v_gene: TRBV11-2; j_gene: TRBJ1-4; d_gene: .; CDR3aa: CASSFRGGEKLFF; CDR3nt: TGTGCCAGCAGCTTCCGGGGTGGCGAAAAACTGTTTTTT
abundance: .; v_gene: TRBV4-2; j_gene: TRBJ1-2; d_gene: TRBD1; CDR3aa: CASSQADRGYGYTF; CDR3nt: TGTGCCAGCAGCCAAGCTGACAGGGGCTATGGCTACACCTTC
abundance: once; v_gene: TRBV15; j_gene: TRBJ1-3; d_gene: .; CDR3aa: CATSRDIAGVRNTIYF; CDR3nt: TGTGCCACCAGCAGAGATATAGCGGGGGTCCGAAACACCATATATTTT
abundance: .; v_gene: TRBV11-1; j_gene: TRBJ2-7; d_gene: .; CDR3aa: CASSFSAGLYEQYF; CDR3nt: TGTGCCAGCAGCTTTTCTGCAGGTCTCTACGAGCAGTACTTC
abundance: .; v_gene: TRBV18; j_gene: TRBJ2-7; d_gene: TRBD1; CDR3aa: CASSPWDRGISEQYF; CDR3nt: TGTGCCAGCTCCCCCTGGGACAGGGGAATATCCGAGCAGTACTTC
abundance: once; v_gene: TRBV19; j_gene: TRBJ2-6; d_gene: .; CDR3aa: CASRTDPPANVLTF; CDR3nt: TGTGCCAGTAGGACCGACCCGCCGGCCAACGTCCTGACTTTC
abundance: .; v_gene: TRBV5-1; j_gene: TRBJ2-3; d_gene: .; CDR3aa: CASSPHLLSSTDTQYF; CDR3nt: TGCGCCAGCAGCCCCCACCTATTGAGTAGTACAGATACGCAGTATTTT
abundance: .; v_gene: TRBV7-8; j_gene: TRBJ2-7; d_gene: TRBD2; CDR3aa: CASSLRIEGLDSYEQYF; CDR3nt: TGTGCCAGCAGCTTAAGAATTGAGGGACTAGACTCCTACGAGCAGTACTTC
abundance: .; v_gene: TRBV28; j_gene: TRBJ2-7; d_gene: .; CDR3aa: CASSSSIGAYEQYF; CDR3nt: TGTGCCAGCAGCAGCTCCATAGGGGCCTACGAGCAGTACTTC
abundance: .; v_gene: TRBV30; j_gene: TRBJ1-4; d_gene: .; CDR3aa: CAWRRRAPGPTNEKLFF; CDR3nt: TGTGCCTGGCGTCGACGCGCACCGGGACCGACTAATGAAAAACTGTTTTTT
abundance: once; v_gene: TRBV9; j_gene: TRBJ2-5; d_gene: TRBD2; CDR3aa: CASSVGSLAGVETQYF; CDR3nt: TGTGCCAGCAGCGTAGGTAGCCTAGCGGGAGTAGAGACCCAGTACTTC
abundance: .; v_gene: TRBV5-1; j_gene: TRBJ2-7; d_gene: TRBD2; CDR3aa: CASSPTGLAGVGEQYF; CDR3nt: TGCGCCAGCAGCCCAACCGGCCTAGCGGGAGTCGGCGAGCAGTACTTC
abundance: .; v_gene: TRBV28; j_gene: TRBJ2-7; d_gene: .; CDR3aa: CASSLEGTPYEQYF; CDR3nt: TGTGCCAGCAGTCTAGAGGGAACCCCCTACGAGCAGTACTTC
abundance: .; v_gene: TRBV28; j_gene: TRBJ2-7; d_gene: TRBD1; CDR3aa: CASSKAGTGREQYF; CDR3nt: TGTGCCAGCAGTAAGGCGGGGACAGGGAGGGAGCAGTACTTC
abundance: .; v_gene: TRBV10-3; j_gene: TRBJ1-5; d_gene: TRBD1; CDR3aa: CATWDSPSNQPQHF; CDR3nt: TGTGCCACATGGGACAGTCCTAGCAATCAGCCCCAGCATTTT
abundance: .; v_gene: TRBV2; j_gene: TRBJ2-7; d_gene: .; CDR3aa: CASSPKYEQYF; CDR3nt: TGTGCCAGCAGCCCAAAATACGAGCAGTACTTC